This entry describes one TCR beta chain. This entry is derived from a study of blood T cell repertoires in COVID-19. Study details: Samples of COVID-19 (acute and convalescent) were obtained from the United States, Italy and Spain.

The assay was immunoSEQ multiplex PCR, and TCRdb's table has in-frame clones only and misses some. The sample lists under 150,000 clones, about 85% occurring once. The CDR3 runs 17 residues. The germline gives CDR1 SGHTA, CDR2 FQGNSA. V was pared by 5 bases and J by 4 bases, with 23 bases between. The clonotype originates from a human donor in a cohort sampled during active COVID-19. This chain connects TRBV7-2 to TRBJ1-2; possibly TRBD1 for D (5 bases). What was sequenced was peripheral blood. CDR3 sequence: CASSPRGGQGGVYGYTF. The DNA for the CDR3 is TGTGCCAGCAGCCCCCGAGGTGGGCAGGGAGGGGTCTATGGCTACACCTTC.